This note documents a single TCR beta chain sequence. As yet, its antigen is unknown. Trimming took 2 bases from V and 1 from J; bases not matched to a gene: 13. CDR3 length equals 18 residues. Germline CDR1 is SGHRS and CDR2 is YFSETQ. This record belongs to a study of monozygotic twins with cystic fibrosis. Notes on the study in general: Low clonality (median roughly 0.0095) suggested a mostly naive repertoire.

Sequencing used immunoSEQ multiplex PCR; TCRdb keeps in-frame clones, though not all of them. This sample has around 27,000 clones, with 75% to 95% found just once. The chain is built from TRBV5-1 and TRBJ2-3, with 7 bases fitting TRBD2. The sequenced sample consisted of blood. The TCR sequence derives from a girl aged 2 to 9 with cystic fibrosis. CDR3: CASSFVGGGLVGTDTQYF. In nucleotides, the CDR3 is TGCGCCAGCAGCTTTGTCGGAGGAGGACTAGTCGGCACAGATACGCAGTATTTT.